Shown below are 10 T cell receptor beta chains from a single sample sequenced in a study of blood T cells in healthy people across ages. It was with a sample-barcoded 5' primer and a J-beta primer mix that a second PCR of about 7 to 12 cycles was run. TCRdb re-derived calls from the 5' RACE reads in MiXCR, one entry per CDR3 protein. Of roughly 930,000 distinct CDR3 sequences listed, under 50% were seen once; the top ten hold roughly an eighth. The sample comprised blood. The source of these receptors is a man aged 25-40 years in good health.

This clonotype was counted a few times. V gene TRBV18 combines with J gene TRBJ2-5, with a weak D call TRBD1 (6 bases). CDR1 KGHSH and CDR2 LQKENI come from the germline V gene. V was cut by 6 bases and J by 2 bases, with 13 bases left in between. The CDR3 loop spans 14 amino acids. This chain's CDR3 is CASSSQQGQETQYF. For the CDR3, the DNA is TGTGCCAGCTCCTCCCAGCAGGGGCAAGAGACCCAGTACTTC.

This clonotype was counted only a few times. V and J are TRBV20-1 and TRBJ1-2, with D possibly being TRBD1 (6 bases). CDR1 is DFQATT, CDR2 SNEGSKA, per germline (reference sequence). V was shortened by 5 bases and J by 0 bases, with 16 bases between the two germline ends. The CDR3 is made up of 15 amino acids. The CDR3 nucleotides are TGCAGTGCTTTGGACAGACTGGTTCCTAACTATGGCTACACCTTC. Translation gives CSALDRLVPNYGYTF.

CDR3 sequence: CASSLNLRTGREKLFF. Written as DNA, the CDR3 is TGTGCCAGCAGCCTAAACCTACGGACAGGGCGGGAAAAACTGTTTTTT. The chain uses TRBV4-2 and TRBJ1-4, with TRBD1 matching over 8 bases. The CDR3 loop spans 16 amino acids. Germline CDR1 is LGHNA and CDR2 is YNFKEQ. The V segment lost 4 bases and the J segment 8 bases; nucleotides outside the gene matches: 12.

This clonotype was counted between two and nine times. The chain joins TRBV28 to TRBJ1-2; 12 bases fit TRBD1. The V segment lost 5 bases and the J segment 8 bases; nucleotides outside the gene matches: 3. The V gene's germline CDR1 is MDHEN and CDR2 SYDVKM. CDR3 length equals 13 residues. The CDR3: CASSGGQGAGYTF. Written as DNA, the CDR3 is TGTGCCAGCAGTGGGGGACAGGGGGCGGGCTACACCTTC.

The chain combines TRBV4-3 with TRBJ1-2, with a tentative D call TRBD1 (5 bases). V was pared by 3 bases and J by 2 bases, with 13 bases between. CDR3 size: 15 residues. Germline CDR1 reads LGHNA; CDR2 reads YSLEER. For the CDR3, the DNA is TGCGCCAGCAGCCAGGCAGGACAAGGAAACTATGGCTACACCTTC. It translates to CASSQAGQGNYGYTF.

The chain combines TRBV20-1 with TRBJ2-1, with 7 nucleotides matching TRBD2. The CDR3 extends over 15 amino acids. Germline V gene sequence: CDR1 DFQATT, CDR2 SNEGSKA (reference sequence). With V trimmed by 4 bases and J by 4 bases, 10 bases remained unmatched. The CDR3 is CSATTGTTVYNEQFF. Here the CDR3 DNA reads TGCAGTGCTACTACCGGGACTACCGTATACAATGAGCAGTTCTTC.

The V and J genes are TRBV6-2 or TRBV6-3 and TRBJ1-2; no clear D gene. This CDR3 comprises 14 residues. V was cut by 5 bases and J by 0 bases, with 10 bases left in between. Per germline, CDR1 MNHEY and CDR2 SVGEGT. CDR3 protein: CASSLRGPNYGYTF. CDR3 nucleotides: TGTGCCAGCAGTCTCCGCGGCCCTAACTATGGCTACACCTTC.

This clonotype was seen only a few times. The V call is TRBV27, the J call TRBJ2-7, with 8 bases identical to TRBD2. V trimming: 5 bases; J trimming: 3 bases; junction bases outside the gene matches: 9. The CDR3 runs to 15 residues. Germline CDR1 and CDR2: MNHEY and SMNVEV (reference sequence). This CDR3 reads CASSTSGGPFYEQYF. CDR3 nucleotide sequence: TGTGCCAGCAGTACCAGCGGGGGCCCTTTCTACGAGCAGTACTTC.

The CDR3 DNA follows: TGTGCCAGCAGCTTAACTTTCCGGGGGGACTATGGCTACACCTTC. The encoded protein is CASSLTFRGDYGYTF. The chain carries TRBV7-2 and TRBJ1-2, with a weak D call TRBD1 (5 bases). Germline CDR1 reads SGHTA; CDR2 reads FQGNSA. Deletions cut 2 bases from V and 3 bases from J, with 13 bases between. This CDR3 is 15 amino acids long.

This clonotype was detected only a few times. The rearrangement joins TRBV7-2 to TRBJ1-2; D is perhaps TRBD1 (5 bases). This CDR3 contains 16 residues. The V gene's germline CDR1 is SGHTA and CDR2 FQGNSA. Trimming took off 4 bases at V and 5 bases at J, with 20 bases between the two ends. The CDR3 DNA reads as TGTGCCAGCAGCTGGGGGTGGGGGAACCTGGGGTATGGCTACACCTTC. Its protein is CASSWGWGNLGYGYTF.